The following is a T cell receptor beta chain sequence with its context. What it binds is not known. Assay used: immunoSEQ multiplex PCR; TCRdb lists only in-frame clones, some missing. The sample gives 100,000 to 150,000 clones, 70% to 85% of which show up once; about 28% is in the top ten. The data are from a study of T cell responses to AZD1222 COVID-19 vaccine. Whole-study results and caveats: After two AZD1222 doses, spike-specific TCR breadth and depth rose versus day 0. Baseline serostatus was positive in only six AZD1222 recipients. Clonal diversity was possibly underestimated, and the donors were mostly white British, with more females.

Trimming left V 3 bases short and J 3 bases short, with 10 bases between. This CDR3 has 13 residues. The V gene's germline CDR1 is SGHKS and CDR2 YYEKEE (reference sequence). The chain combines TRBV5-5 with TRBJ2-7, with D unclear. This TCR derives from an adult who received the AZD1222 COVID-19 vaccine. This material consisted of peripheral blood, taken 28 days after the second AZD1222 dose. The DNA for the CDR3 is TGTGCCAGCAGCTCCTTCCAGAGCTACGAGCAGTACTTC. This codes for CASSSFQSYEQYF.